This TCR beta chain was recovered during a study of T cells in Graves' hyperthyroidism and ophthalmopathy. Overall study results and limits: With a median lead of 6.5 months before onset, the model predicted ophthalmopathy.

Clinical symptoms, serum thyroxine, TRAb, thyroid ultrasound and orbital computed tomography established diagnosis. This sample holds PBMCs from roughly 10 ml fresh peripheral blood. Details on this clonotype: Its target is not known.

The CDR3 covers 17 residues. CDR1 is SGHAT and CDR2 is FQNNGV in the germline V gene. The ends lost 4 bases at V and 7 bases at J; junction bases unmatched: 13. The source material, RNA transcripts, was used to amplify TCR beta CDR3 regions. An initial round of RT-PCR targeting the TCR CDR3 relied on the HTBI primer set. MiXCR, applied by TCRdb to the multiplex PCR reads, yields one record per CDR3 protein. The table lists around 420,000 distinct CDR3 sequences, 15% to 19% of them singletons, with just under 8% in the top ten. Sequencing was performed on blood. This TCR was recovered from a young woman with Graves' hyperthyroidism. The J gene is TRBJ1-6, the V gene TRBV11-2; 7 nucleotides line up with TRBD1. CDR3 loop: CASSSRPGGQANSPLHF. In DNA form, the CDR3 reads TGTGCCAGCAGCTCCCGACCAGGCGGACAGGCGAATTCACCCCTCCACTTT. Together with reference TRBV11-2 and TRBJ1-6, the CDR3 gives the full variable domain: EAGVAQSPRYKIIEKRQSVAFWCNPISGHATLYWYQQILGQGPKLLIQFQNNGVVDDSQLPKDRFSAERLKGVDSTLKIQPAKLEDSAVYLCASSSRPGGQANSPLHFGNGTRLTVT.